Listed here are 14 T cell receptor beta chains from one sample, sequenced in a study of CD8 T cells in Susac syndrome. Reverse transcription of roughly 0.45 to 1 ug RNA was performed with random hexamers. One entry per CDR3 protein, called by TCRdb with MiXCR from the immunoSEQ multiplex PCR reads. The repertoire holds under 550,000 distinct CDR3 sequences, with roughly 85% as singletons. The sequencing sample was made of CD8+ T cells from PBMCs. Receptors originate from a human donor with multiple sclerosis.

The chain employs TRBV7-9 and TRBJ2-7; D is perhaps TRBD2 (6 bases). Germline assignment: CDR1 SEHNR and CDR2 FQNEAQ (reference sequence). The CDR3 is 17 residues long. The germline V and J ends were trimmed by 0 bases and 2 bases, with 17 bases remaining between them. CDR3 DNA sequence: TGTGCCAGCAGCTTAGCATCCGCTTCGGACTATACCTACGAGCAGTACTTC. Its protein is CASSLASASDYTYEQYF.

V gene TRBV6-2 or TRBV6-3 combines with J gene TRBJ1-1; D may be TRBD1 (5 bases). V was cut by 5 bases and J by 5 bases, with 15 bases left in between. The CDR3 has 14 amino acids. Germline assignment: CDR1 MNHEY and CDR2 SVGEGT. This chain's CDR3 is CASSQLQGLTEAFF. CDR3 sequence (DNA): TGTGCCAGCAGTCAGTTGCAGGGTCTAACTGAAGCTTTCTTT.

This rearrangement joins TRBV27 to TRBJ2-7, with D tentatively TRBD1 or TRBD2 (5 bases each). V was pared by 4 bases and J by 3 bases, with 13 bases between. In germline, CDR1 is MNHEY, CDR2 SMNVEV (reference sequence). The CDR3 is made up of 14 amino acids. The CDR3 reads CASSSSRDGYEQYF. The CDR3 DNA reads TGTGCCAGCAGTTCCTCCCGGGACGGCTACGAGCAGTACTTC.

This clonotype was counted only a few times. The chain is built from TRBV6-5 and TRBJ2-2; D gene unclear. V was cut by 2 bases and J by 3 bases, with 4 bases left in between. Germline CDR1 reads MNHEY; CDR2 reads SVGAGI. The CDR3 covers 13 residues. The CDR3 DNA reads as TGTGCCAGCAGTTACCGGCACACCGGGGAGCTGTTTTTT. This sequence encodes CASSYRHTGELFF.

The chain links TRBV11-2 to TRBJ1-1, with D possibly matching TRBD1 (6 bases). The CDR3 consists of 18 residues. Germline lookup yields CDR1 SGHAT and CDR2 FQNNGV. Trimming pared 4 bases from V and 4 bases from J, leaving 25 bases between. The CDR3, as DNA: TGTGCCAGCAGCTCATGGGGGGGAATCAGAGGGGACACCACTGAAGCTTTCTTT. As protein: CASSSWGGIRGDTTEAFF.

This chain links TRBV4-1 with TRBJ1-6, with 8 bases lining up with TRBD1. The germline V gene has CDR1 MGHRA and CDR2 YSYEKL. After removal of 4 bases from V and 5 bases from J, the junction contained 7 bases not matched to a gene. The CDR3 is 16 amino acids. This CDR3 reads CASSLVGQANNSPLHF. The CDR3 nucleotides read TGCGCCAGCAGCCTAGTGGGACAGGCAAATAATTCACCCCTCCACTTT.

The rearrangement links TRBV19 to TRBJ1-6; possible D gene TRBD1, 5 bases. Germline CDR1 LNHDA, CDR2 SQIVND (reference sequence). The CDR3 has 15 residues. The germline V and J ends were trimmed by 6 bases and 8 bases, with 17 bases remaining between them. CDR3: CASRLTRDGHSPLHF. CDR3 in DNA: TGTGCCAGTAGACTAACAAGGGACGGACATTCACCCCTCCACTTT. Supplemented by reference TRBV19 and TRBJ1-6, the full variable domain reads DGGITQSPKYLFRKEGQNVTLSCEQNLNHDAMYWYRQDPGQGLRLIYYSQIVNDFQKGDIAEGYSVSREKKESFPLTVTSAQKNPTAFYLCASRLTRDGHSPLHFGNGTRLTVT.

The J gene is TRBJ1-5, the V gene TRBV2; tentative D call: TRBD1 (5 bases). This CDR3 is built from 14 residues. Germline CDR1 SNHLY, CDR2 FYNNEI. The ends were cut back, 3 bases at V and 5 bases at J, with 11 bases in the middle. CDR3 region: CASSDFGGHQPQHF. DNA for the CDR3: TGTGCCAGCAGTGACTTCGGGGGACATCAGCCCCAGCATTTT.

The chain has TRBV14 and TRBJ2-7; 7 bases are a match to TRBD2. Germline-derived CDR1 and CDR2 are SGHDN and FVKESK. The CDR3 runs 12 residues. V dropped 4 bases and J dropped 9; count of bases not matched to a gene: 6. The CDR3 DNA follows: TGTGCCAGCAGCCTCGGCGGGGGTGGGCAGTACTTC. It encodes CASSLGGGGQYF.

The chain is built from TRBV5-1 and TRBJ2-1, with 10 bases that match TRBD2. CDR3 length: 15 amino acids. Unmatched junction bases numbered 3, after V lost 0 bases and J lost 6 bases. In germline, CDR1 is SGHRS, CDR2 YFSETQ. The CDR3 coding sequence is TGCGCCAGCAGCTTGGCAGCGGGGGGGCCCAATGAGCAGTTCTTC. Amino acid sequence: CASSLAAGGPNEQFF.

The chain is built from TRBV25-1 and TRBJ1-5; TRBD1 agrees at 8 bases. Looked up from germline, CDR1 is MGHDK and CDR2 is SYGVNS. V lost 3 bases, J lost 5 bases, and 3 bases stayed unmatched. The CDR3 runs 14 residues. This CDR3 is CASSDGQGDQPQHF. The CDR3 region has the DNA TGTGCCAGCAGTGATGGACAGGGTGATCAGCCCCAGCATTTT.

This chain uses TRBV9 with TRBJ1-1; TRBD1 aligns across 7 bases. Germline assignment: CDR1 SGDLS and CDR2 YYNGEE. The V segment lost 4 bases and the J segment 4 bases; nucleotides outside the gene matches: 10. The CDR3 totals 15 residues. As DNA, the CDR3 is TGTGCCAGCAGCTCGACAGACAGGGTAATCACTGAAGCTTTCTTT. This encodes CASSSTDRVITEAFF. Combining the CDR3 with reference TRBV9 and TRBJ1-1 gives the whole variable domain DSGVTQTPKHLITATGQRVTLRCSPRSGDLSVYWYQQSLDQGLQFLIQYYNGEERAKGNILERFSAQQFPDLHSELNLSSLELGDSALYFCASSSTDRVITEAFFGQGTRLTVV.

V gene TRBV10-3 combines with J gene TRBJ2-1, with D unclear. Germline CDR1 is ENHRY and CDR2 is SYGVKD. The V end was cut by 2 bases, the J end by 2 bases, with 10 bases between. The CDR3 totals 15 residues. The CDR3 region has the DNA TGTGCCATCAGTGAGCGGAAACAGACCTACAATGAGCAGTTCTTC. Its protein is CAISERKQTYNEQFF.

V is TRBV2 and J is TRBJ1-1, with D maybe TRBD1 (5 bases). The CDR3 runs to 11 residues. V lost 9 bases, J lost 8 bases, and 13 bases lay in between. CDR1 is SNHLY, CDR2 FYNNEI, per germline. The CDR3 sequence is CARTRAKEAFF. The CDR3 region has the DNA TGTGCCAGAACCAGGGCAAAGGAAGCTTTCTTT. Together with reference TRBV2 and TRBJ1-1, the CDR3 gives the full variable domain: EPEVTQTPSHQVTQMGQEVILRCVPISNHLYFYWYRQILGQKVEFLVSFYNNEISEKSEIFDDQFSVERPDGSNFTLKIRSTKLEDSAMYFCARTRAKEAFFGQGTRLTVV.